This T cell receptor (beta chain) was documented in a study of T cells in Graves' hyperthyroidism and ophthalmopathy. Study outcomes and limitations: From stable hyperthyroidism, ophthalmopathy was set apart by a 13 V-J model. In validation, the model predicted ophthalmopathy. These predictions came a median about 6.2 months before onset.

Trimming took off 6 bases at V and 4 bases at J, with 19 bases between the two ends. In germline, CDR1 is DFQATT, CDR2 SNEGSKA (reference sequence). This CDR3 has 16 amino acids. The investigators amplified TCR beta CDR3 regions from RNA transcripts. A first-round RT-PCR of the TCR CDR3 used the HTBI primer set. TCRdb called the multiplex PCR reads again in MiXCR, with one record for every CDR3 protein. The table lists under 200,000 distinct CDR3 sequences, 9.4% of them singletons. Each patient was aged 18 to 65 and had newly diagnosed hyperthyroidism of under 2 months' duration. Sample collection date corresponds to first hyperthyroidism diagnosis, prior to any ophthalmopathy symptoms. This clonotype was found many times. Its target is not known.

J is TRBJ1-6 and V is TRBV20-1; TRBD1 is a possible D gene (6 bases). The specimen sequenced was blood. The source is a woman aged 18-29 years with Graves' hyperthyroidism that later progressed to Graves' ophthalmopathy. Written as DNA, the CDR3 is TGCAGTGCCACCTCGGGACATCTCTTTTATAATTCACCCCTCCACTTT. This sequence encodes CSATSGHLFYNSPLHF.